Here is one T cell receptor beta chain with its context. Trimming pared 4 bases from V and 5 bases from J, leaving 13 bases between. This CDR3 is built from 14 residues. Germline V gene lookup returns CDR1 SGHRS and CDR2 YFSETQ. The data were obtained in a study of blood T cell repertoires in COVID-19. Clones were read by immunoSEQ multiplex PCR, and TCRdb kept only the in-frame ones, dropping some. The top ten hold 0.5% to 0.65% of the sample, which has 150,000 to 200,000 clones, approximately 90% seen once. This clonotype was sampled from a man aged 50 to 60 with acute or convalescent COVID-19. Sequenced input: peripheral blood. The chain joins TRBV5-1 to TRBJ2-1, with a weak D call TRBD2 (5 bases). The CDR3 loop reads CASSLGGLHNEQFF. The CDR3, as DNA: TGCGCCAGCAGCCTCGGTGGACTCCACAATGAGCAGTTCTTC.